This entry lists 14 T cell receptor beta chains sequenced from one sample in a study of human T cells and chemical hapten exposure. TCRdb called the RACE reads again in MiXCR, with one record for every CDR3 protein. The table shows 35,000 to 50,000 distinct CDR3 sequences, with over 3.5% occurring only once. The time point denotes: healthy volunteer bleed at 2 weeks. The template was total RNA from unfractionated whole blood. The sample was whole blood. The receptors come from a female donor in good health. Some clones in this sample may be carry-over from other donors' samples.

This clonotype has at least ten counts. The chain is built from TRBV11-2 and TRBJ2-1, with unresolved D. V lost 6 bases and J 0 bases, leaving 6 bases between the germline ends. Germline V gene sequence: CDR1 SGHAT, CDR2 FQNNGV. There are 13 residues in the CDR3. This CDR3 reads CASRLGSYNEQFF. In DNA form, the CDR3 reads TGTGCCAGCAGACTGGGCTCCTACAATGAGCAGTTCTTC. Using reference TRBV11-2 and TRBJ2-1 for the parts outside the CDR3, the full variable domain is EAGVAQSPRYKIIEKRQSVAFWCNPISGHATLYWYQQILGQGPKLLIQFQNNGVVDDSQLPKDRFSAERLKGVDSTLKIQPAKLEDSAVYLCASRLGSYNEQFFGPGTRLTVL.

This clonotype was picked up many times. The CDR3 nucleotides read TGTGCCAGCAGCCAAGACCCTGGGTGGGGAAATGAGCAGTTCTTC. The encoded protein is CASSQDPGWGNEQFF. The chain has TRBV14 and TRBJ2-1, with D hard to call. The germline V gene encodes CDR1 SGHDN and CDR2 FVKESK. Trimming pared 0 bases from V and 7 bases from J, leaving 13 bases between. This CDR3 is 15 amino acids long.

This clonotype was seen repeatedly, ten times or more. The chain carries TRBV7-2 and TRBJ2-3; D is unclear. CDR3 length equals 16 residues. V lost 6 bases and J 2 bases, leaving 18 bases between the germline ends. The germline V gene has CDR1 SGHTA and CDR2 FQGNSA. In DNA form, the CDR3 reads TGTGCCAGCAGTCAAAACGAGTGGCCTTCCACAGATACGCAGTATTTT. Translation: CASSQNEWPSTDTQYF.

This CDR3 reads CASSPAGGGYTEAFF. In nucleotides, the CDR3 is TGTGCCAGCAGCCCGGCGGGGGGCGGCTACACTGAAGCTTTCTTT. The chain carries TRBV21-1 and TRBJ1-1; the table names TRBD1, a call not compared with the DNA. TRBV21-1 is tagged as a pseudogene. This CDR3 contains 15 residues.

This chain uses TRBV18 with TRBJ2-3; D is perhaps TRBD2 (6 bases). The V end was cut by 2 bases, the J end by 2 bases, with 11 bases between. This CDR3 contains 15 residues. Germline values: CDR1 KGHSH, CDR2 LQKENI. CDR3 nucleotides: TGTGCCAGCTCACCAACTAGCCCTCCCACAGATACGCAGTATTTT. This translates into CASSPTSPPTDTQYF. The full variable domain, rest sourced from reference TRBV18 and TRBJ2-3, is NAGVMQNPRHLVRRRGQEARLRCSPMKGHSHVYWYRQLPEEGLKFMVYLQKENIIDESGMPKERFSAEFPKEGPSILRIQQVVRGDSAAYFCASSPTSPPTDTQYFGPGTRLTVL.

This clonotype came up many times. The rearrangement uses TRBV29-1 and TRBJ2-5; D is perhaps TRBD1 (5 bases). The germline V gene has CDR1 SQVTM and CDR2 ANQGSEA. Trimming removed 3 bases at V and 6 bases at J, with 14 bases between. The CDR3 is 13 amino acids. CDR3 nucleotides: TGCAGCGTTGACGGACAAGGGCTGAAGACCCAGTACTTC. Amino acids: CSVDGQGLKTQYF.

This clonotype was seen many times. The chain recombines TRBV12-3 or TRBV12-4 with TRBJ1-2; weak D call: TRBD1 (5 bases). The CDR3 runs 16 residues. Trimming took 5 bases from V and 5 from J, leaving 21 bases between them. The CDR3 spells CASSPGRRRGRYGYTF. CDR3 in DNA: TGTGCCAGCAGTCCGGGACGACGGCGGGGACGGTATGGCTACACCTTC.

The chain joins TRBV5-1 to TRBJ2-1; TRBD2 matches 10 bases. V dropped 4 bases and J dropped 5; count of bases not matched to a gene: 9. The CDR3 consists of 16 residues. Per the germline V gene, CDR1 is SGHRS and CDR2 is YFSETQ. CDR3: CASSLGPAGGNNEQFF. CDR3 DNA sequence: TGCGCCAGCAGCCTGGGGCCAGCGGGGGGGAACAATGAGCAGTTCTTC.

This clonotype was counted many times. This chain connects TRBV20-1 to TRBJ1-4; D is unclear. V lost 0 bases to trimming and J lost 5 bases, with 13 bases between them. This CDR3 has 15 residues. Germline-derived CDR1 and CDR2 are DFQATT and SNEGSKA (reference sequence). The CDR3 loop is CSARDWRASNEKLFF. In DNA, the CDR3 is TGCAGTGCTAGAGATTGGAGGGCATCCAATGAAAAACTGTTTTTT.

V usage is TRBV7-2 and J usage is TRBJ2-3; no reliable D call. Trimming shortened V by 4 bases and J by 4 bases, and 9 bases separated the two germline ends. Germline CDR1 is SGHTA and CDR2 is FQGNSA. CDR3 length: 13 amino acids. CDR3: CASSSDQSDTQYF. The CDR3 DNA follows: TGTGCCAGCAGCTCGGACCAGTCAGATACGCAGTATTTT.

At least ten counts were recorded for this clonotype. This rearrangement joins TRBV12-3 or TRBV12-4 to TRBJ2-2; D remains ambiguous. V lost 5 bases to trimming and J lost 1 base, with 11 bases between them. The CDR3 totals 15 residues. CDR3 sequence reads: CASSPLQRNTGELFF. The CDR3 DNA reads TGTGCCAGCAGTCCGTTACAGAGGAACACCGGGGAGCTGTTTTTT.

The table lists this clonotype with many counts. This chain uses TRBV13 with TRBJ2-3; a weak D match, TRBD2 (6 bases). CDR1 and CDR2 (germline): PRHDT, FYEKMQ (reference sequence). Trimming left V 6 bases short and J 4 bases short, with 14 bases between. The CDR3 totals 14 residues. CDR3 residues: CASSSARGADTQYF. The CDR3 nucleotides read TGTGCCAGCAGTTCCGCCCGCGGGGCAGATACGCAGTATTTT.

This clonotype was found many times. The chain links TRBV6-1 to TRBJ1-5, with D hard to call. There are 14 residues in the CDR3. V lost 7 bases and J lost 1, with 11 bases in between. Germline CDR1 and CDR2: MNHNS and SASEGT. The CDR3 region has the DNA TGTGCCAGCACCAGGATACGGAGCAATCAGCCCCAGCATTTT. Amino acid sequence: CASTRIRSNQPQHF.

In this sample, this clonotype turned up many times. The chain recombines TRBV5-8 with TRBJ2-7; 7 bases align to TRBD1. This CDR3 region has 18 residues. Per the germline V gene, CDR1 is SGHTS and CDR2 is YDEGEE. Trimming took 2 bases from V and 3 from J; bases not matched to a gene: 17. The CDR3 nucleotides read TGTGCCAGCAGCTTTCTCACTCCCGGCTCCGACAGGGTCTACGAGCAGTACTTC. Translated, it gives CASSFLTPGSDRVYEQYF.